This TCR beta chain originates from a study of CD8+ T cells in alopecia areata. TCR sequencing used cDNA made by reverse transcription of extracted RNA. Using immunoSEQ multiplex PCR, the repertoire was profiled, and TCRdb retains in-frame clones only, with some absent. The table lists over 150,000 clones, roughly three fifths of them singletons, with over 4% in the top ten. This clone occurred a few times. V was trimmed by 4 bases and J by 5 bases, leaving 6 bases between them. The germline gives CDR1 WSHSY, CDR2 SAAADI. CDR3 length: 11 residues. The chain joins TRBV10-2 to TRBJ2-7, with D tentatively TRBD2 (5 bases). Input material: CD8+ T cells sorted from blood. The source is a human donor in good health. In nucleotides, the CDR3 is TGCGCCAGCAGTGCCGGGAACGAGCAGTACTTC. Protein sequence: CASSAGNEQYF.